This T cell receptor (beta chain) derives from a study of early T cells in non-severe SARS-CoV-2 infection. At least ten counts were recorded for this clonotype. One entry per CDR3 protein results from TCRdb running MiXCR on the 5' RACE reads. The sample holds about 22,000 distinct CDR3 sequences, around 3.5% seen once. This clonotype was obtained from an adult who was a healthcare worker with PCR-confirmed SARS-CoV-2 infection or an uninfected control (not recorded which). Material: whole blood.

The CDR3 region has the DNA TGCAGTGCTAGAGATTGGCGGTTGAACACCGGGGAGCTGTTTTTT. Protein: CSARDWRLNTGELFF. The chain uses TRBV20-1 and TRBJ2-2; D remains ambiguous. Trimming shortened V by 0 bases and J by 1 base, and 9 bases separated the two germline ends. Germline V lookup: CDR1 DFQATT, CDR2 SNEGSKA (reference sequence). This CDR3 spans 15 amino acids.